Presented here are 32 T cell receptor beta chains from one specimen sequenced in a study of T cell responses to AZD1222 COVID-19 vaccine. Sequencing used immunoSEQ multiplex PCR; TCRdb keeps in-frame clones, though not all of them. The table includes some 110,000 clones, around 83% detected once. Sequencing was performed on peripheral blood, taken 28 days after the second AZD1222 dose. Receptors originate from an adult who received the AZD1222 COVID-19 vaccine.

The rearrangement links TRBV6-5 to TRBJ1-5, with D perhaps matching TRBD1 (6 bases). Between the trimmed V and J ends, which lost 6 bases and 4 bases, there was a span of 10 bases. This CDR3 has 13 residues. The germline gives CDR1 MNHEY, CDR2 SVGAGI. CDR3 bases: TGTGCCAGCAGGTCACAGGGAAATCAGCCCCAGCATTTT. Translation gives CASRSQGNQPQHF.

The chain recombines TRBV10-3 with TRBJ1-3; TRBD1 might be the D (5 bases). Germline V CDR1 and CDR2: ENHRY, SYGVKD. This CDR3 is built from 14 residues. Trimming stripped 10 bases from V and 2 bases from J, with 15 bases between. CDR3 in amino acids: CATRDPFAGNTIYF. CDR3 coding DNA: TGTGCCACCAGGGACCCCTTTGCTGGAAACACCATATATTTT.

This clone is a singleton in its sample. The CDR3 DNA sequence: TGTGCCAGCTGGATCGGTCGGGGCTTCTCTGGAAACACCATATATTTT. Translated: CASWIGRGFSGNTIYF. The J gene is TRBJ1-3, the V gene TRBV18; tentative D call: TRBD1 (5 bases). Germline V gives CDR1 KGHSH, CDR2 LQKENI. V lost 7 bases, J lost 0 bases, and 16 bases lay in between. The CDR3 has 16 residues.

The V gene is TRBV5-1, the J gene TRBJ2-3; D is perhaps TRBD2 (5 bases). This CDR3 spans 14 amino acids. Trimming stripped 1 base from V and 5 bases from J, with 11 bases between. Germline loops: CDR1 SGHRS, CDR2 YFSETQ. The CDR3 is CASSLSGEGDTQYF. In DNA, the CDR3 is TGCGCCAGCAGCTTGTCGGGCGAGGGAGATACGCAGTATTTT. Full variable domain (outside the CDR3, taken from reference TRBV5-1 and TRBJ2-3): KAGVTQTPRYLIKTRGQQVTLSCSPISGHRSVSWYQQTPGQGLQFLFEYFSETQRNKGNFPGRFSGRQFSNSRSEMNVSTLELGDSALYLCASSLSGEGDTQYFGPGTRLTVL.

This clone was detected once. The chain recombines TRBV19 with TRBJ1-5; 10 bases align to TRBD1. The J segment lost 6 bases and the V segment lost 3 bases, leaving 8 bases of the junction unmatched. This CDR3 has 16 residues. CDR1 LNHDA and CDR2 SQIVND come from the germline V gene (reference sequence). The CDR3 loop reads CASSIHGTGDAQPQHF. The CDR3 DNA is TGTGCCAGTAGTATTCATGGGACAGGGGATGCTCAGCCCCAGCATTTT.

A single count supports this clone. The V gene is TRBV30, the J gene TRBJ1-1; D is undetermined. The CDR3 has 13 residues. Trimming took off 0 bases at V and 1 base at J, with 6 bases between the two ends. Germline V lookup: CDR1 GTSNPN, CDR2 SVGIG (reference sequence). The CDR3 loop is CAWSVAGNTEAFF. For the CDR3, the DNA is TGTGCCTGGAGTGTAGCGGGGAACACTGAAGCTTTCTTT. Together with reference TRBV30 and TRBJ1-1, the CDR3 gives the full variable domain: SQTIHQWPATLVQPVGSPLSLECTVEGTSNPNLYWYRQAAGRGLQLLFYSVGIGQISSEVPQNLSASRPQDRQFILSSKKLLLSDSGFYLCAWSVAGNTEAFFGQGTRLTVV.

This chain joins TRBV27 and TRBJ2-1, with a tentative D call TRBD2 (5 bases). Germline V gene lookup returns CDR1 MNHEY and CDR2 SMNVEV (reference sequence). The CDR3 spans 16 residues. V gave up 3 bases and J gave up 0 bases, with 12 bases separating them. CDR3 coding DNA: TGTGCCAGCAGTTTTATGGTAGCGCACTCCTACAATGAGCAGTTCTTC. It encodes CASSFMVAHSYNEQFF.

V is TRBV28 and J is TRBJ1-2; D remains unclear. Germline V CDR1 and CDR2: MDHEN, SYDVKM. This CDR3 is 15 amino acids long. With 0 bases removed from V and 6 bases from J, the gap between germline ends came to 14 bases. CDR3 coding DNA: TGTGCCAGCAGTTTATGGCGCGGCAATAGAAATGGCTACACCTTC. This codes for CASSLWRGNRNGYTF.

The rearrangement links TRBV27 to TRBJ2-5; D call uncertain. Germline values: CDR1 MNHEY, CDR2 SMNVEV (reference sequence). This CDR3 spans 15 amino acids. V was cut by 1 base and J by 2 bases, with 11 bases left in between. The CDR3 region has the DNA TGTGCCAGCAGTTTATATCGAGTGTCTCAAGAGACCCAGTACTTC. This encodes CASSLYRVSQETQYF.

This rearrangement joins TRBV3-1 (or the pseudogene TRBV3-2) to TRBJ1-2, with unresolved D. The CDR3 extends over 18 amino acids. Germline V gene lookup returns CDR1 LGHDT and CDR2 YNNKEL (reference sequence). V gave up 1 base and J gave up 0 bases, with 18 bases separating them. CDR3 amino acids: CASSQASWAGRTNYGYTF. CDR3 coding DNA: TGTGCCAGCAGCCAAGCTTCGTGGGCCGGGCGTACTAACTATGGCTACACCTTC.

The chain joins TRBV5-1 to TRBJ1-6; no definite D call. Per germline, CDR1 SGHRS and CDR2 YFSETQ. Trimming pared 3 bases from V and 3 bases from J, leaving 16 bases between. CDR3 length: 17 amino acids. The CDR3 sequence is CASSSRGTRFYNSPLHF. In nucleotides, the CDR3 is TGCGCCAGCAGCTCCCGAGGAACCCGCTTCTATAATTCACCCCTCCACTTT. Looking up the rest from reference TRBV5-1 and TRBJ1-6 gives the full variable domain: KAGVTQTPRYLIKTRGQQVTLSCSPISGHRSVSWYQQTPGQGLQFLFEYFSETQRNKGNFPGRFSGRQFSNSRSEMNVSTLELGDSALYLCASSSRGTRFYNSPLHFGNGTRLTVT.

Worth noting for this clone: The junction departs from the called germline gene at one end, perhaps through a read error. Different DNA sequences within this sample yield the same CDR3. The gene calls are TRBV27 and TRBJ1-1; weak D call: TRBD1 (5 bases). This CDR3 comprises 14 residues. Germline loops: CDR1 MNHEY, CDR2 SMNVEV (reference sequence). The CDR3 spells CASRARVGRTEAFF. The CDR3 DNA reads as TGTGCCAGCAGAGCCAGGGTCGGGCGCACTGAAGCCTTCTTT.

CDR3 sequence reads: CAWSVLSRSYNEQFF. The DNA for the CDR3 is TGTGCCTGGAGTGTACTAAGCAGAAGTTACAATGAGCAGTTCTTC. V and J are TRBV30 and TRBJ2-1, with no clear D. The CDR3 is 15 residues long. Germline assignment: CDR1 GTSNPN and CDR2 SVGIG (reference sequence). V was pared by 0 bases and J by 4 bases, with 13 bases between. The full variable domain, completed using reference TRBV30 and TRBJ2-1, is SQTIHQWPATLVQPVGSPLSLECTVEGTSNPNLYWYRQAAGRGLQLLFYSVGIGQISSEVPQNLSASRPQDRQFILSSKKLLLSDSGFYLCAWSVLSRSYNEQFFGPGTRLTVL.

The chain couples TRBV7-7 to TRBJ1-5; D gene unclear. Per the germline V gene, CDR1 is SSHAT and CDR2 is FNYEAQ (reference sequence). The V gene lost 4 bases and the J gene lost 0 bases, with 16 bases spanning the gap. This CDR3 contains 17 residues. The chain's CDR3 is CASSYGRDRYSNQPQHF. The CDR3, as DNA: TGTGCCAGCAGCTACGGGCGCGACCGGTATAGCAATCAGCCCCAGCATTTT.

The chain is built from TRBV5-1 and TRBJ2-3; 12 nucleotides line up with TRBD2. The CDR3 is made up of 18 amino acids. Germline V gives CDR1 SGHRS, CDR2 YFSETQ. V shed 4 bases, J shed 0 bases, and the junction held 9 bases outside the gene matches. CDR3: CASSRGLAGDISTDTQYF. CDR3 in DNA: TGCGCCAGCAGCCGGGGACTAGCGGGCGACATTAGCACAGATACGCAGTATTTT.

The chain links TRBV12-3 or TRBV12-4 to TRBJ2-7, with D unclear. The CDR3 spans 13 residues. V lost 2 bases to trimming and J lost 5 bases, with 10 bases between them. CDR3 loop: CASSLWQSHEQYF. Written as DNA, the CDR3 is TGTGCCAGCAGTTTATGGCAGAGCCACGAGCAGTACTTC.

The chain is built from TRBV2 and TRBJ1-5; a weak D match, TRBD1 (5 bases). The CDR3 is made up of 14 amino acids. Germline values: CDR1 SNHLY, CDR2 FYNNEI. V dropped 7 bases and J dropped 5 bases, with 15 bases sitting between them. CDR3 sequence: CASTQGGADQPQHF. The CDR3 DNA reads as TGTGCCAGCACCCAAGGTGGGGCGGATCAGCCCCAGCATTTT.

The gene calls are TRBV20-1 and TRBJ1-2, with D perhaps TRBD1 (5 bases). Trimming removed 4 bases from V and 6 bases from J, with 9 bases in between. The CDR3 consists of 11 residues. The germline CDR1 and CDR2 sequences are DFQATT and SNEGSKA (reference sequence). CDR3 sequence: CSANTDNGYTF. CDR3 coding DNA: TGCAGTGCTAATACGGACAATGGCTACACCTTC.

The chain joins TRBV7-8 to TRBJ2-7; D remains ambiguous. The germline V gene encodes CDR1 SGHVS and CDR2 FQNEAQ. Trimming took off 0 bases at V and 1 base at J, with 7 bases between the two ends. The CDR3 has 14 residues. In nucleotides, the CDR3 is TGTGCCAGCAGCTTAGCAGGGAAATCCTACGAGCAGTACTTC. This gives the protein CASSLAGKSYEQYF. Full variable domain (missing parts from reference TRBV7-8 and TRBJ2-7): GAGVSQSPRYKVAKRGQDVALRCDPISGHVSLFWYQQALGQGPEFLTYFQNEAQLDKSGLPSDRFFAERPEGSVSTLKIQRTQQEDSAVYLCASSLAGKSYEQYFGPGTRLTVT.

V usage is TRBV7-2 and J usage is TRBJ1-2; TRBD1 is a possible D gene (5 bases). The CDR3 consists of 16 residues. Trimming removed 1 base at V and 7 bases at J, with 19 bases between. Germline values: CDR1 SGHTA, CDR2 FQGNSA. The DNA of the CDR3 is TGTGCCAGCAGCTTAGGGGTCCGGCAGGCGGGGGGTGGCTACACCTTC. Protein product: CASSLGVRQAGGGYTF.

This chain uses TRBV9 with TRBJ1-3; no firm D call. CDR1 and CDR2 (germline): SGDLS, YYNGEE. This CDR3 comprises 13 residues. The V gene lost 3 bases and the J gene lost 0 bases, with 4 bases spanning the gap. The CDR3 loop reads CASSGGSGNTIYF. The CDR3 nucleotides are TGTGCCAGCAGCGGGGGCTCTGGAAACACCATATATTTT.

The rearrangement joins TRBV10-3 to TRBJ2-1; 8 nucleotides match TRBD2. Germline CDR1 ENHRY, CDR2 SYGVKD. The trim removed 6 bases at V and 10 bases at J, leaving 5 bases unmatched. The CDR3 is 12 residues long. The DNA of the CDR3 is TGTGCCATCAGGGATAGCGGGGAAGAGCAGTTCTTC. Its translation is CAIRDSGEEQFF.

This clone was seen just once. This chain connects TRBV7-2 to TRBJ1-2; 7 nucleotides agree with TRBD1. Trimming cost V 5 bases and J 0 bases; bases outside gene matches: 3. This CDR3 contains 14 residues. Germline values: CDR1 SGHTA, CDR2 FQGNSA. In DNA, the CDR3 is TGTGCCAGCAGCCAGGGACAGCCTAACTATGGCTACACCTTC. Translating gives CASSQGQPNYGYTF. Using reference TRBV7-2 and TRBJ1-2 for the parts outside the CDR3, the full variable domain is GAGVSQSPSNKVTEKGKDVELRCDPISGHTALYWYRQSLGQGLEFLIYFQGNSAPDKSGLPSDRFSAERTGGSVSTLTIQRTQQEDSAVYLCASSQGQPNYGYTFGSGTRLTVV.

The genes are TRBV28 and TRBJ1-1; TRBD1 agrees at 10 bases. Germline V gives CDR1 MDHEN, CDR2 SYDVKM. The CDR3 spans 14 residues. Trimming at V came to 5 bases and at J to 5 bases, leaving 5 bases not matched to a gene. The CDR3 DNA reads as TGTGCCAGCAGTCCCGGACAGGGGGGGACTGAAGCTTTCTTT. Protein product: CASSPGQGGTEAFF.

The chain carries TRBV5-4 and TRBJ2-1; TRBD1 might be the D (6 bases). Trimming removed 4 bases from V and 4 bases from J, with 12 bases in between. Per the germline V gene, CDR1 is SGHNT and CDR2 is YYREEE (reference sequence). This CDR3 has 14 residues. The CDR3 reads CASSSRDTYNEQFF. In DNA, the CDR3 is TGTGCCAGCAGCAGCCGGGACACATACAATGAGCAGTTCTTC.

The chain combines TRBV7-3 with TRBJ2-1; D is ambiguous. In germline, CDR1 is SGHTA, CDR2 FQGTGA. V dropped 0 bases and J dropped 5 bases, with 5 bases sitting between them. This CDR3 comprises 13 residues. This chain's CDR3 is CASSLTTNNEQFF. The CDR3 DNA is TGTGCCAGCAGCTTAACGACAAACAATGAGCAGTTCTTC.

The gene calls are TRBV3-1 (or the pseudogene TRBV3-2) and TRBJ1-4; D is perhaps TRBD1 (5 bases). The V end lost 2 bases, the J end lost 4 bases, and 11 bases lay between the germline ends. This CDR3 is built from 15 residues. Looked up from germline, CDR1 is LGHDT and CDR2 is YNNKEL (reference sequence). The CDR3: CASSQMGQGNEKLFF. CDR3 sequence (DNA): TGTGCCAGCAGCCAAATGGGCCAGGGTAATGAAAAACTGTTTTTT.

This chain links TRBV6-2 or TRBV6-3 with TRBJ1-1; TRBD1 might be the D (6 bases). V was pared by 5 bases and J by 1 base, with 20 bases between. This CDR3 comprises 17 residues. Germline V gene data show CDR1 as MNHEY and CDR2 as SVGEGT. The CDR3 spells CASSPPSIDRWNTEAFF. As DNA, the CDR3 is TGTGCCAGCAGTCCCCCCTCCATTGACAGGTGGAACACTGAAGCTTTCTTT.

The V gene is TRBV4-1, the J gene TRBJ2-1; 11 bases fit TRBD2. The CDR3 is 16 residues long. With V trimmed by 1 base and J by 4 bases, 3 bases remained unmatched. Germline V gives CDR1 MGHRA, CDR2 YSYEKL. In DNA form, the CDR3 reads TGCGCCAGCAGCCAAGCACTAGCGGGAGCGTACAATGAGCAGTTCTTC. As protein: CASSQALAGAYNEQFF.

This sequence joins TRBV11-3 and TRBJ2-5, with 12 bases aligning to TRBD2. This CDR3 has 16 residues. Germline V CDR1 and CDR2: SGHNT, YENEEA. V gave up 5 bases and J gave up 5 bases; unmatched junction bases: 9. The CDR3 sequence is CASSQGLAGFSETQYF. CDR3 nucleotides: TGTGCCAGCAGCCAGGGACTAGCGGGTTTTTCGGAGACCCAGTACTTC.

V usage is TRBV7-9 and J usage is TRBJ1-1; D is uncertain. The CDR3 extends over 14 amino acids. Trimming cost V 5 bases and J 6 bases, with 16 bases left between them. CDR1 and CDR2 (germline): SEHNR, FQNEAQ (reference sequence). The CDR3 DNA is TGTGCCAGCAGCCTTCTCTCGGAGGTCGCTGAAGCTTTCTTT. Translation: CASSLLSEVAEAFF.

V gene TRBV2 combines with J gene TRBJ2-1; D is unclear. This CDR3 has 15 residues. Trimming pared 9 bases from V and 5 bases from J, leaving 20 bases between. In germline, CDR1 is SNHLY, CDR2 FYNNEI. The CDR3 is CASVQMWADDNEQFF. The DNA of the CDR3 is TGTGCCAGTGTTCAAATGTGGGCGGATGACAATGAGCAGTTCTTC.